The clone carrying this TCR beta chain has a count of ten or more. What it binds is unknown. One entry per CDR3 protein, called by TCRdb with MiXCR from the RT-PCR reads. The sample includes 450,000 to 600,000 distinct CDR3 sequences, 6.5% to 8% seen only once; the top ten take 13%. The data originate from a study of response to subunit inactivated influenza vaccine. Findings of the study overall: Each seasonal influenza vaccination recruits few new T cells, the authors suggested.

The CDR3 is 14 amino acids. With 2 bases clipped from V and 2 bases from J, the junction kept 3 bases outside the gene matches. Germline V gene sequence: CDR1 SGHRS, CDR2 YFSETQ. V gene TRBV5-1 combines with J gene TRBJ1-1, with 7 bases that match TRBD1. The sample here was PBMCs from blood, taken roughly 24 months after vaccination. This TCR was sampled from a man between 50 and 75 years old who received an inactivated influenza vaccine. CDR3 DNA sequence: TGCGCCAGCAGCTTAGACAGGGCTAACACTGAAGCTTTCTTT. Its translation is CASSLDRANTEAFF.